Detailed here is one T cell receptor beta chain. As yet, its antigen is unknown. Assay used: immunoSEQ multiplex PCR; TCRdb lists only in-frame clones, some missing. The sample includes about 97,000 clones, around 87% of them seen just once. The V end was cut by 3 bases, the J end by 0 bases, with 7 bases between. The germline V gene has CDR1 MNHEY and CDR2 SMNVEV (reference sequence). CDR3 size: 14 residues. The data derive from a study of T cell responses to AZD1222 COVID-19 vaccine. Study findings and constraints: Repertoires in all cases were sampled only once the peak T cell response had passed. Baseline testing showed seropositivity in only six or seven AZD1222 recipients. Spike-wide coverage was observed for vaccine-associated CD4 TCRs, with dominant responses at 160-218 and 743-854. Spike-specific TCR breadth and depth rose after two AZD1222 doses.

Sample: peripheral blood, taken on day 0 of AZD1222 vaccination. The chain employs TRBV27 and TRBJ2-3; no firm D call. The sequence came from an adult in good health. CDR3 protein: CASSFSDSTDTQYF. CDR3 nucleotide sequence: TGTGCCAGCAGTTTCTCGGACAGCACAGATACGCAGTATTTT.